This T cell receptor beta chain was captured by sequencing in a study of PD-L1 blockade in urothelial cancer. In the study overall: Atezolizumab therapy began for patients around 2014, dosed at 1,200 mg intravenously every 3 weeks. Blood yielded a median of about 140,000 T cells per sample.

The V gene lost 3 bases and the J gene lost 2 bases, with 8 bases spanning the gap. The CDR3 consists of 13 residues. From germline, CDR1 is KGHSH and CDR2 LQKENI. What went into each PCR as a spike was synthetic TCR analog templates. TCRdb's table, derived via immunoSEQ multiplex PCR, lists solely in-frame clones and lacks some. The sample records under 30,000 clones, roughly 76% being singletons. The receptor was derived from a man in his fifties with urothelial cancer. This chain joins TRBV18 and TRBJ2-7; D is unresolved. Sequenced here: PBMCs, sampled around atezolizumab (anti-PD-L1) treatment. The CDR3 DNA reads as TGTGCCAGCTCACCGTCTGCTACCTACGAGCAGTACTTC. It specifies CASSPSATYEQYF.